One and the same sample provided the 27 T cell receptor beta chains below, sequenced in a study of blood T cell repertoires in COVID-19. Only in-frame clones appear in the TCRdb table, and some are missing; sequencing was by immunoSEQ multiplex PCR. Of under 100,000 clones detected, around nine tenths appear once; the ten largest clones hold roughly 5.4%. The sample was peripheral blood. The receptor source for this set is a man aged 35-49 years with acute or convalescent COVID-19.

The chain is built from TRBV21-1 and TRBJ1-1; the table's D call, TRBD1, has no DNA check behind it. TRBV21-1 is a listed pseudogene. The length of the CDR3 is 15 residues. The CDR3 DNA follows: TGTGCCAGCAGCACCAGTCAGGGGACGAACACTGAAGCTTTCTTT. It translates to CASSTSQGTNTEAFF.

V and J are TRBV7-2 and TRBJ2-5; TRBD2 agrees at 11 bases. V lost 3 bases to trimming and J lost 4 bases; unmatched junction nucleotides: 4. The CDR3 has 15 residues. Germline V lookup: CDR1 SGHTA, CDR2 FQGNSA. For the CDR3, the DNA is TGTGCCAGCAGCTTCACTAGCGGGGGTGCAGAGACCCAGTACTTC. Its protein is CASSFTSGGAETQYF.

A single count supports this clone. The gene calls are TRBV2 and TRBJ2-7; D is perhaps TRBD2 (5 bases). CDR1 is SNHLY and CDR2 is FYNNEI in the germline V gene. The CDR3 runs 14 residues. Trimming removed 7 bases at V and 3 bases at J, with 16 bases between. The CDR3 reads CASKAASNFYEQYF. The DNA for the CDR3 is TGTGCCAGCAAAGCGGCTAGCAACTTCTACGAGCAGTACTTC.

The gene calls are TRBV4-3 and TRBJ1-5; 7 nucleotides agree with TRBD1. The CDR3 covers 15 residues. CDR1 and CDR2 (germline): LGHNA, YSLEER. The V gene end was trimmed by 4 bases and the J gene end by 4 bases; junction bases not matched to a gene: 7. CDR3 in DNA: TGCGCCAGCAGCCCCCGGACAGGTACTAATCAGCCCCAGCATTTT. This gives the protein CASSPRTGTNQPQHF.

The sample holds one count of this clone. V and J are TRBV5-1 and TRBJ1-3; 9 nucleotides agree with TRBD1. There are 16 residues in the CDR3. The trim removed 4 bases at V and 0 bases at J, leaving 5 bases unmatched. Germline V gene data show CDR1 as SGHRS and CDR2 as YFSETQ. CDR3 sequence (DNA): TGCGCCAGCAGCCTTTCGGACAGGGGCTCTGGAAACACCATATATTTT. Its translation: CASSLSDRGSGNTIYF.

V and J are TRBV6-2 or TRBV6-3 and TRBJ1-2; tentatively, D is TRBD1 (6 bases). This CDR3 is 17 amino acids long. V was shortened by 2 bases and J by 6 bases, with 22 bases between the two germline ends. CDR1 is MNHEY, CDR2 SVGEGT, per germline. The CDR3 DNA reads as TGTGCCAGCAGTTACGAGACGAGCAGTTACAGGGCTCATGGCTACACCTTC. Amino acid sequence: CASSYETSSYRAHGYTF.

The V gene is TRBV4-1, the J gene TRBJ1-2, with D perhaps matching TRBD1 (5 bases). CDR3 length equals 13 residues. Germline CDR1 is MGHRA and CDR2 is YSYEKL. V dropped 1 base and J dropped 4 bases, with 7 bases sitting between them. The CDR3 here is CASSQVGGYGYTF. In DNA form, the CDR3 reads TGCGCCAGCAGCCAAGTGGGGGGCTATGGCTACACCTTC.

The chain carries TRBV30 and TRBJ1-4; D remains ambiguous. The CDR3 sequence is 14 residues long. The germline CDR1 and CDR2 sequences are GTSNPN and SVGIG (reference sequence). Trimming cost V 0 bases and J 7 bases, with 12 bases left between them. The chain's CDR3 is CAWSVLRSGEKLFF. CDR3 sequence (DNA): TGTGCCTGGAGTGTACTAAGGAGTGGTGAAAAACTGTTTTTT.

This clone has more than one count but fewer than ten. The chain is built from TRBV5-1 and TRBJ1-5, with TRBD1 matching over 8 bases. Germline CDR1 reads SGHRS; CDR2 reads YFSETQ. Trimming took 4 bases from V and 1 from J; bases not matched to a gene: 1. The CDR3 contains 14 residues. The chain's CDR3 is CASSQGASNQPQHF. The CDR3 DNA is TGCGCCAGCAGCCAGGGGGCGAGCAATCAGCCCCAGCATTTT.

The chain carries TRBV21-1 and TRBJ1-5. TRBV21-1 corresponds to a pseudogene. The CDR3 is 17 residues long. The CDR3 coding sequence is TGTGCCAGCAGCAAAGGAGGGTCCAAGCGAGGCAATCAGCCCCAGCATTTT. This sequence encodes CASSKGGSKRGNQPQHF.

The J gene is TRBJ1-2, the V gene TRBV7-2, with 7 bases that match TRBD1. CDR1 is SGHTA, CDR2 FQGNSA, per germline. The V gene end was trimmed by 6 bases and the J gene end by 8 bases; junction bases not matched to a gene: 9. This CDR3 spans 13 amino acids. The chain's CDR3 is CASSYSTGRGYTF. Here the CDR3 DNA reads TGTGCCAGCAGTTATTCGACAGGGAGGGGCTACACCTTC.

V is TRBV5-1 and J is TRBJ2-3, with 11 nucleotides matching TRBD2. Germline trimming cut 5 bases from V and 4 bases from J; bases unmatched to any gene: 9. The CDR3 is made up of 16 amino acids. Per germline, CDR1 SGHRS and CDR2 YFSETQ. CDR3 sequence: CASSPLAGGQADTQYF. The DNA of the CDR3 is TGCGCCAGCAGTCCGTTAGCGGGAGGGCAGGCAGATACGCAGTATTTT.

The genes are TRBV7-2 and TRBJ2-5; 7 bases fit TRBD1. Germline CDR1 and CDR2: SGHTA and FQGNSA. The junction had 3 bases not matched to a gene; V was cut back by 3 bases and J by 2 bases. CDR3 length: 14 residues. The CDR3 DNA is TGTGCCAGCAGCTTGGGACAGAGTCAAGAGACCCAGTACTTC. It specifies CASSLGQSQETQYF.

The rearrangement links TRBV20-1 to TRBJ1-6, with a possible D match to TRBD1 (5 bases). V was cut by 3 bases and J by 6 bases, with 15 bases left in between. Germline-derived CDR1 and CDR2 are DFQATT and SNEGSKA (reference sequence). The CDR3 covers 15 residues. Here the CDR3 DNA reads TGCAGTGCTAGTAAGGGGTCGCAAATTAATTCACCCCTCCACTTT. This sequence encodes CSASKGSQINSPLHF.

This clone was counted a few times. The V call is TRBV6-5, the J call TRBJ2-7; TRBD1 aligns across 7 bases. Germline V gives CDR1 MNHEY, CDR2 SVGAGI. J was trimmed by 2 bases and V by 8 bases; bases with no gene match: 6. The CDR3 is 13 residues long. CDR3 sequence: CASGGQSTYEQYF. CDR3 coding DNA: TGTGCCAGCGGGGGACAGTCAACCTACGAGCAGTACTTC.

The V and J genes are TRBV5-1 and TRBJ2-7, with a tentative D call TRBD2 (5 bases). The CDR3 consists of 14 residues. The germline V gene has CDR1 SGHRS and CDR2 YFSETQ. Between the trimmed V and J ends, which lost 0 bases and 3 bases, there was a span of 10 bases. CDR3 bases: TGCGCCAGCAGCTTGGGGCGGGTTAACTACGAGCAGTACTTC. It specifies CASSLGRVNYEQYF.

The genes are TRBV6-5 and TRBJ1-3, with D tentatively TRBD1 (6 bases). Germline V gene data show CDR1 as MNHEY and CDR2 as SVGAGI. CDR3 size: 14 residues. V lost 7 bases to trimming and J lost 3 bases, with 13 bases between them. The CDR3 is CASMGALDGNTIYF. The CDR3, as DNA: TGTGCCAGCATGGGGGCCTTAGATGGAAACACCATATATTTT.

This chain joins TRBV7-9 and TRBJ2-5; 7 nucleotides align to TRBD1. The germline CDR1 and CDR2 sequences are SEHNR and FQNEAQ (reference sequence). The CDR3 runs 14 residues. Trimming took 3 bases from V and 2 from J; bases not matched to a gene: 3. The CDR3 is CASSFWTGQETQYF. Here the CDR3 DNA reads TGTGCCAGCAGCTTTTGGACAGGACAAGAGACCCAGTACTTC.

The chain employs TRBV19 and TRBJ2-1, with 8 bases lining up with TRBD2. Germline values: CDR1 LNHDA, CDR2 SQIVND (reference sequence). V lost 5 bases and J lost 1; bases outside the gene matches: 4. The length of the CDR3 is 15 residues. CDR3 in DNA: TGTGCCAGTAGTCAGAGCGGGAGATCCTACAATGAGCAGTTCTTC. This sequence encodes CASSQSGRSYNEQFF.

The CDR3 region is CASPPSGRPTEAFF. In DNA form, the CDR3 reads TGTGCCAGCCCCCCCTCCGGGAGGCCCACTGAAGCTTTCTTT. The rearrangement joins TRBV19 to TRBJ1-1; D remains ambiguous. CDR1 is LNHDA and CDR2 is SQIVND in the germline V gene (reference sequence). The V gene lost 9 bases and the J gene lost 4 bases, with 18 bases spanning the gap. This CDR3 is 14 amino acids long.

CDR3 nucleotide sequence: TGTGCCGGACATCAGGGGGATAGCTCACCCCTCCACTTT. Translating it yields CAGHQGDSSPLHF. The V gene is TRBV21-1, the J gene TRBJ1-6; the listed D gene, TRBD1, was not tested against the DNA. TRBV21-1 represents a pseudogene. CDR3 length: 13 amino acids.

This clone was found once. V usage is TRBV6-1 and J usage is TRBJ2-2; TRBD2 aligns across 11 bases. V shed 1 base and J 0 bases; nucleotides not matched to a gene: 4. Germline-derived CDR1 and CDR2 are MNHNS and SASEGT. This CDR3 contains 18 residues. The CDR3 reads CASSEVIAGGPNTGELFF. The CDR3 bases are TGTGCCAGCAGTGAAGTAATAGCGGGGGGGCCGAACACCGGGGAGCTGTTTTTT.

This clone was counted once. CDR3 region: CASLRAATGTDSYNEQFF. CDR3 coding DNA: TGTGCCAGCCTCAGAGCGGCAACCGGAACCGACTCCTACAATGAGCAGTTCTTC. The chain is built from TRBV19 and TRBJ2-1; D is possibly TRBD2 (5 bases). V dropped 9 bases and J dropped 0 bases, with 24 bases sitting between them. Germline V gives CDR1 LNHDA, CDR2 SQIVND (reference sequence). The CDR3 is 18 amino acids.

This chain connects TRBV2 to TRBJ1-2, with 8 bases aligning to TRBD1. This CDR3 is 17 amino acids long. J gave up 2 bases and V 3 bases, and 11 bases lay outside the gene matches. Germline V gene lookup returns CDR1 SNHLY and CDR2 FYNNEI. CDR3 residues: CASSDGWTGTKNYGYTF. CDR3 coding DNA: TGTGCCAGCAGTGATGGGTGGACAGGGACTAAGAACTATGGCTACACCTTC.

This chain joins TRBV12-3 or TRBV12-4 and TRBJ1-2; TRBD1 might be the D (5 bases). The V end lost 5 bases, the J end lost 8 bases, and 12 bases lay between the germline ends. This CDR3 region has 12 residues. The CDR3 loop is CASSGTAGGYTF. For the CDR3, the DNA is TGTGCCAGCAGTGGGACTGCGGGCGGCTACACCTTC.

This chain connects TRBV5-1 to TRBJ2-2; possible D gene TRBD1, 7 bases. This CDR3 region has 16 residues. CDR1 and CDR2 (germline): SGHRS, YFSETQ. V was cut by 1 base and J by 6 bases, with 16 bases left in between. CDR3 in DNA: TGCGCCAGCAGCTTGAGGGCAGGGGGGAATCCCGGGGAGCTGTTTTTT. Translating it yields CASSLRAGGNPGELFF.

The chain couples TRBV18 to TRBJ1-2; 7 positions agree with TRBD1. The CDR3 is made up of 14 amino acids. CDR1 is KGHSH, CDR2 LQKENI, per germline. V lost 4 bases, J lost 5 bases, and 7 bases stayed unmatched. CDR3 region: CASSLGTELYGYTF. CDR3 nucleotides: TGTGCCAGCTCACTGGGGACAGAGCTTTATGGCTACACCTTC.